Listed here are 24 T cell receptor beta chains from one sample, sequenced in a study of T cells expressing NK-cell markers. TCRdb reprocessed the 5' RACE reads, keeping one entry per CDR3 protein, no DNA. This sample's table reports 550,000 to 600,000 distinct CDR3 sequences. Material: blood T cells: a sorted CD56 or NKG2C T cell subset, CD4+ or CD8+ T cells, or bulk PBMC T cells (not recorded which). The receptors originated from a man younger than 35 in good health.

The chain combines TRBV7-9 with TRBJ1-3; no DNA is available, so the TRBD1 call from TCRdb remains unchecked. The CDR3 contains 16 residues. Germline CDR1 reads SEHNR; CDR2 reads FQNEAQ (reference sequence). The CDR3 sequence: CASSLIRGSSGNTIYF.

The rearrangement joins TRBV7-9 to TRBJ2-5; with no DNA, the TCRdb D assignment of TRBD1 cannot be verified. The CDR3 is made up of 15 amino acids. Per the germline V gene, CDR1 is SEHNR and CDR2 is FQNEAQ (reference sequence). The CDR3 region is CASSPRAGGLETQYF.

J is TRBJ2-1 and V is TRBV7-9; TCRdb proposes TRBD2, but this gene call is untestable without DNA. CDR1 is SEHNR and CDR2 is FQNEAQ in the germline V gene (reference sequence). The CDR3 is 16 amino acids. CDR3 region: CASSFYRDWIPNEQFF.

The chain uses TRBV29-1 and TRBJ2-7; with no DNA, the TCRdb D assignment of TRBD2 cannot be verified. This CDR3 is 13 amino acids long. From germline, CDR1 is SQVTM and CDR2 ANQGSEA. The CDR3 sequence is CSVASGTDTEQYF.

CDR3 region: CASSPSHEQYF. This chain joins TRBV28 and TRBJ2-7. CDR1 is MDHEN and CDR2 is SYDVKM in the germline V gene. This CDR3 has 11 amino acids.

The chain recombines TRBV12-3 or TRBV12-4 with TRBJ1-6. The CDR3 is 13 amino acids. The CDR3 reads CASSAGAGSPLHF.

The chain has TRBV7-3 and TRBJ1-1; TCRdb's D call of TRBD1 is untestable without DNA. The CDR3 sequence is 16 residues long. Looked up from germline, CDR1 is SGHTA and CDR2 is FQGTGA. The CDR3 sequence is CASSLTAGGLNTEAFF.

V and J are TRBV7-2 and TRBJ2-5; TCRdb selects TRBD1, and the lack of DNA leaves this call unchecked. The CDR3 length is 16 residues. In germline, CDR1 is SGHTA, CDR2 FQGNSA. The CDR3 sequence is CASSPTLAAGRETQYF.

The chain joins TRBV20-1 to TRBJ2-1; TCRdb indicates TRBD1, and absent DNA this call remains unverified. The germline CDR1 and CDR2 sequences are DFQATT and SNEGSKA (reference sequence). The CDR3 extends over 14 amino acids. The CDR3 is CSASRDSSYNEQFF.

This sequence joins TRBV12-3 or TRBV12-4 and TRBJ2-1; TCRdb's D call, TRBD1, is unchecked because there is no DNA. The CDR3 is 13 amino acids. CDR3: CASSPYQYNEQFF.

The V call is TRBV10-3, the J call TRBJ1-1. From germline, CDR1 is ENHRY and CDR2 SYGVKD. The CDR3 length is 15 residues. The CDR3 spells CAISESSGGMVGAFF.

This chain connects TRBV20-1 to TRBJ2-3; there is no DNA to check the TCRdb D call of TRBD1. The CDR3 covers 14 residues. From germline, CDR1 is DFQATT and CDR2 SNEGSKA (reference sequence). This chain's CDR3 is CSARPPSGADTQYF.

The chain couples TRBV4-3 to TRBJ2-7; as DNA is missing, the TRBD1 call by TCRdb cannot be tested. The CDR3 contains 18 residues. The germline V gene encodes CDR1 LGHNA and CDR2 YSLEER. The CDR3 sequence: CASSQGLRLGQGYDEQYF.

V gene TRBV29-1 combines with J gene TRBJ2-1; the D call from TCRdb, TRBD1, cannot be confirmed without DNA. The CDR3 has 14 amino acids. Germline lookup yields CDR1 SQVTM and CDR2 ANQGSEA. CDR3 in amino acids: CSVEYRGNYNEQFF.

The gene calls are TRBV24-1 and TRBJ2-7. Germline assignment: CDR1 KGHDR and CDR2 SFDVKD. The CDR3 is 14 residues long. The CDR3 loop reads CATSESGSSYEQYF.

The chain's CDR3 is CASSVLNEKLFF. This chain connects TRBV7-9 to TRBJ1-4. The germline V gene has CDR1 SEHNR and CDR2 FQNEAQ (reference sequence). The CDR3 runs to 12 residues.

The chain combines TRBV4-3 with TRBJ2-3; TCRdb's D gene call, TRBD2, goes unchecked for lack of DNA. The CDR3 totals 17 residues. Per germline, CDR1 LGHNA and CDR2 YSLEER. The CDR3 here is CASSQSRLAGNTDTQYF.

CDR3 region: CASSLDSTRNQPQHF. V and J are TRBV5-1 and TRBJ1-5. The CDR3 loop spans 15 amino acids. The germline V gene encodes CDR1 SGHRS and CDR2 YFSETQ.

The chain couples TRBV12-5 to TRBJ2-1; TCRdb's D gene call, TRBD2, goes unchecked for lack of DNA. The CDR3 extends over 18 amino acids. CDR1 and CDR2 (germline): LGHNT, FRNRAP. CDR3 loop: CASGLPGLAGGPYNEQFF.

The chain combines TRBV20-1 with TRBJ2-3; the TCRdb D gene call, TRBD2, has no DNA to confirm it. The CDR3 has 12 amino acids. CDR1 and CDR2 (germline): DFQATT, SNEGSKA (reference sequence). The chain's CDR3 is CSAGPLPDTQYF.

V is TRBV24-1 and J is TRBJ2-2. Germline V gene lookup returns CDR1 KGHDR and CDR2 SFDVKD. The CDR3 runs to 14 residues. CDR3 sequence: CATSNEVATGELFF.

This chain uses TRBV20-1 with TRBJ1-1; TCRdb picks TRBD1, but there is no DNA to check that call. The CDR3 has 12 amino acids. Germline V CDR1 and CDR2: DFQATT, SNEGSKA (reference sequence). This chain's CDR3 is CSAPVPAFGAFF.

The chain joins TRBV20-1 to TRBJ2-1; the TCRdb call, TRBD1, lacks DNA for checking. Germline V lookup: CDR1 DFQATT, CDR2 SNEGSKA (reference sequence). The CDR3 runs 16 residues. The CDR3 here is CSARHNPRDIYNEQFF.

The chain joins TRBV9 to TRBJ1-1. The CDR3 has 15 residues. The V gene's germline CDR1 is SGDLS and CDR2 YYNGEE. The CDR3 loop reads CASSPILRVNTEAFF.